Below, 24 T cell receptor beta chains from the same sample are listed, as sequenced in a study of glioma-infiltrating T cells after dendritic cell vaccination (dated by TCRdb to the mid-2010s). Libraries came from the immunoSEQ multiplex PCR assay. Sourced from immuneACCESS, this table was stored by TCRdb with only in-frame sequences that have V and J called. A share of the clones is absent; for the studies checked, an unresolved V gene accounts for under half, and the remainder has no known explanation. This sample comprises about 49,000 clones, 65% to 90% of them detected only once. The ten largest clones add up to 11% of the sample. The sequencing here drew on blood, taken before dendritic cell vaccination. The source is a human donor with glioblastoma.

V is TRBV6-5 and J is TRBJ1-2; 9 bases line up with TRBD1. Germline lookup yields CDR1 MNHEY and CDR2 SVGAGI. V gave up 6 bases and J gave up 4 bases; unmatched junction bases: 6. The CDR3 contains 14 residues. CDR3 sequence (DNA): TGTGCCAGCAGAGCTACAGGGGGCGTCTATGGCTACACCTTC. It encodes CASRATGGVYGYTF.

CDR3: CASSIWQNANYGYTF. CDR3 coding DNA: TGTGCCAGTAGTATATGGCAGAACGCTAACTATGGCTACACCTTC. This chain connects TRBV19 to TRBJ1-2; D ambiguous. V was shortened by 2 bases and J by 0 bases, with 10 bases between the two germline ends. The CDR3 sequence is 15 residues long. CDR1 LNHDA and CDR2 SQIVND come from the germline V gene (reference sequence).

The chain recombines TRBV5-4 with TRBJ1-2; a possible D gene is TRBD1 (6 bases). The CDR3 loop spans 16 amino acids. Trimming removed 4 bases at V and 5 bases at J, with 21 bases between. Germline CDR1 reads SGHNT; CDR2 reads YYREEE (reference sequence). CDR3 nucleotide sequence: TGTGCCAGCAGCCCCCGAACAGGGCCCGTTGTGTATGGCTACACCTTC. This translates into CASSPRTGPVVYGYTF. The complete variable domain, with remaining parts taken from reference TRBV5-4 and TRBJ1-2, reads ETGVTQSPTHLIKTRGQQVTLRCSSQSGHNTVSWYQQALGQGPQFIFQYYREEENGRGNFPPRFSGLQFPNYSSELNVNALELDDSALYLCASSPRTGPVVYGYTFGSGTRLTVV.

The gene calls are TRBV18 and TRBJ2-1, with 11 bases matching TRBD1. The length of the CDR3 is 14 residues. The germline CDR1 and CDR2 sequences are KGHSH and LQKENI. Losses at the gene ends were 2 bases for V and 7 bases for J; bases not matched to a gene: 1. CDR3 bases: TGTGCCAGCTCACCAGGGACAGGGGGAAATGAGCAGTTCTTC. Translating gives CASSPGTGGNEQFF.

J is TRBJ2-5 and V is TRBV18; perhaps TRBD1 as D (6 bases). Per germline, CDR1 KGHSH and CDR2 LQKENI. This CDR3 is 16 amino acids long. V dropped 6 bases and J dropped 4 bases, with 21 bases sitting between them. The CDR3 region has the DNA TGTGCCAGCTCGCCCGATACGGGACACCGGGGAGAGACCCAGTACTTC. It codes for CASSPDTGHRGETQYF.

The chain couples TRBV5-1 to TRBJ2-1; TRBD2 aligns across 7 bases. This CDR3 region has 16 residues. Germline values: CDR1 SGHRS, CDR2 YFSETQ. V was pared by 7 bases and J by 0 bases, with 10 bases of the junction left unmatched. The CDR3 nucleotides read TGCGCCAGCGTCATAGCGGGCGACAGCTCCTACAATGAGCAGTTCTTC. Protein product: CASVIAGDSSYNEQFF.

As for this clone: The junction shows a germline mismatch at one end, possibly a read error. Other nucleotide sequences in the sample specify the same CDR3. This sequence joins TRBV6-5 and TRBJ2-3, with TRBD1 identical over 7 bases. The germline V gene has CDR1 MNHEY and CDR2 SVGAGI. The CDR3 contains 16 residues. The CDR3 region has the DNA TGTGCCAGCAGCTACTTCGGGACAGAAAACACAGATACGCAGTATTTT. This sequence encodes CASSYFGTENTDTQYF.

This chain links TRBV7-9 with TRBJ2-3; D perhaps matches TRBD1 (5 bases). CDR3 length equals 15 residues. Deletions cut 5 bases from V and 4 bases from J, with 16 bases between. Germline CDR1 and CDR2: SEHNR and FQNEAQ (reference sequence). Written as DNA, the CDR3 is TGTGCCAGCAGCGCGACTTCCCTGGGGCCAGATACGCAGTATTTT. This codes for CASSATSLGPDTQYF.

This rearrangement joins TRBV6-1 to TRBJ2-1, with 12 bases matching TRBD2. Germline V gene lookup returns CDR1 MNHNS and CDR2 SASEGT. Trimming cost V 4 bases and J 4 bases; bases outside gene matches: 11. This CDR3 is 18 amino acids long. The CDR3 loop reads CASSGRSLAGGIYNEQFF. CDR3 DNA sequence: TGTGCCAGCAGTGGACGATCCCTAGCGGGGGGGATTTACAATGAGCAGTTCTTC.

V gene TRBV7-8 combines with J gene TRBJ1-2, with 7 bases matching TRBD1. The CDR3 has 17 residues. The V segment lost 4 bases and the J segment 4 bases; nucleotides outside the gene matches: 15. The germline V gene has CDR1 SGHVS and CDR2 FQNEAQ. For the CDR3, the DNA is TGTGCCAGCAGCTCATATGGGACAGCCCTAGCCCGCTATGGCTACACCTTC. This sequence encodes CASSSYGTALARYGYTF.

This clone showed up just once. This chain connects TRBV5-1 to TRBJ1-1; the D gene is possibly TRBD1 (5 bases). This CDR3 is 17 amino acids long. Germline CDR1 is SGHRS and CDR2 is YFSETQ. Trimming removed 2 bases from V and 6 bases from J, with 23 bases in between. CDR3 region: CASSLGTRSQGRAEAFF. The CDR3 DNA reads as TGCGCCAGCAGCTTAGGTACCCGCTCCCAGGGTCGCGCTGAAGCTTTCTTT.

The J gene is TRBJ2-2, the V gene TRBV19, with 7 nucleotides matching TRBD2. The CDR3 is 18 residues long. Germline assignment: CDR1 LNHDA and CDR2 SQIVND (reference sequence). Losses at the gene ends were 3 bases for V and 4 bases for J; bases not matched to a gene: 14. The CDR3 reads CASSIGRFAGASTGELFF. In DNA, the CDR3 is TGTGCCAGTAGTATTGGGCGGTTTGCGGGAGCGAGCACCGGGGAGCTGTTTTTT. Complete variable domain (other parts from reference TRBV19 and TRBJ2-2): DGGITQSPKYLFRKEGQNVTLSCEQNLNHDAMYWYRQDPGQGLRLIYYSQIVNDFQKGDIAEGYSVSREKKESFPLTVTSAQKNPTAFYLCASSIGRFAGASTGELFFGEGSRLTVL.

This CDR3 reads CASSTGLVTNDEQFF. In nucleotides, the CDR3 is TGTGCCAGCAGCACAGGACTAGTAACAAACGATGAGCAGTTCTTC. This chain uses TRBV11-3 with TRBJ2-1; 7 nucleotides line up with TRBD2. The CDR3 contains 15 residues. J was trimmed by 8 bases and V by 5 bases; bases with no gene match: 12. Germline assignment: CDR1 SGHNT and CDR2 YENEEA.

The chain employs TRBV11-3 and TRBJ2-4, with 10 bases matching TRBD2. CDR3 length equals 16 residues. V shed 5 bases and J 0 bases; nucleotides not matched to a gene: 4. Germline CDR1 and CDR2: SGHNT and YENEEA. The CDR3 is CASSLPSGGAKNIQYF. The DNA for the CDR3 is TGTGCCAGCAGCCTACCTAGCGGGGGAGCCAAAAACATTCAGTACTTC.

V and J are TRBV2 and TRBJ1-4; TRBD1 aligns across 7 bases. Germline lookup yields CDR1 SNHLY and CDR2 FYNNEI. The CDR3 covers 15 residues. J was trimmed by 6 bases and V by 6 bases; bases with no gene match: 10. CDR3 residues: CASSLRQGRDEKLFF. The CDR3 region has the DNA TGTGCCAGCAGCCTCAGACAGGGCAGGGATGAAAAACTGTTTTTT.

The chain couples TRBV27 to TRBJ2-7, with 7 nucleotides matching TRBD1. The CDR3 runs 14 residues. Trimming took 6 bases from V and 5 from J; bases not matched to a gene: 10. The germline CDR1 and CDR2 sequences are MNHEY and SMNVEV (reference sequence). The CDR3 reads CASRIRQGRNEQYF. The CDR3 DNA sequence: TGTGCCAGCAGGATCCGACAGGGAAGGAACGAGCAGTACTTC.

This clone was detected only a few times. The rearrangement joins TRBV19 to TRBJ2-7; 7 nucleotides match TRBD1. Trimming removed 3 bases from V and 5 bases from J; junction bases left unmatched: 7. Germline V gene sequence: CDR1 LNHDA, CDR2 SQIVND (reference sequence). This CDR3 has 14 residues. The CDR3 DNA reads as TGTGCCAGTAGTATGCTGGCAGGGGGTAACGAGCAGTACTTC. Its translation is CASSMLAGGNEQYF.

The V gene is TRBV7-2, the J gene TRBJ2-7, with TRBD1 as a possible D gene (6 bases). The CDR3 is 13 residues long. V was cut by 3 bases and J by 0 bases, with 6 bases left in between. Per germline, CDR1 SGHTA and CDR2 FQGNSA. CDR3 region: CASSLGASYEQYF. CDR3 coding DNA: TGTGCCAGCAGCTTGGGGGCCTCCTACGAGCAGTACTTC. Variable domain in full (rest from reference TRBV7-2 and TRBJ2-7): GAGVSQSPSNKVTEKGKDVELRCDPISGHTALYWYRQSLGQGLEFLIYFQGNSAPDKSGLPSDRFSAERTGGSVSTLTIQRTQQEDSAVYLCASSLGASYEQYFGPGTRLTVT.

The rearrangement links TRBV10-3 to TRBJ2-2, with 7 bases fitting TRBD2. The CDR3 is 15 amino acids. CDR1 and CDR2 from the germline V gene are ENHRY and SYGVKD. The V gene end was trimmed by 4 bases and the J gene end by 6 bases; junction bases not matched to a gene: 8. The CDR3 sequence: CAISAGGPRAGELFF. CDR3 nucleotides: TGTGCCATCAGTGCGGGGGGTCCGAGGGCCGGGGAGCTGTTTTTT.

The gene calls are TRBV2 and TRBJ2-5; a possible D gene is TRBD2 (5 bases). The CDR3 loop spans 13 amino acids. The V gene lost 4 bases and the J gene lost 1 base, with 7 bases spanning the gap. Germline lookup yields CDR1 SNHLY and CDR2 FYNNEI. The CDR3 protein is CASSASGQETQYF. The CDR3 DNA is TGTGCCAGCAGTGCGAGCGGCCAAGAGACCCAGTACTTC.

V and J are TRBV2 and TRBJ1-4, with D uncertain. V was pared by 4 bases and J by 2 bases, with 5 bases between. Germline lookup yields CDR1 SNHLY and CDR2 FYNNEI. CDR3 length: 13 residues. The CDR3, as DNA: TGTGCCAGCAGTGGTCTGACTAATGAAAAACTGTTTTTT. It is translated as CASSGLTNEKLFF. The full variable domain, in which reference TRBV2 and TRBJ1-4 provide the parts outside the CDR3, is EPEVTQTPSHQVTQMGQEVILRCVPISNHLYFYWYRQILGQKVEFLVSFYNNEISEKSEIFDDQFSVERPDGSNFTLKIRSTKLEDSAMYFCASSGLTNEKLFFGSGTQLSVL.

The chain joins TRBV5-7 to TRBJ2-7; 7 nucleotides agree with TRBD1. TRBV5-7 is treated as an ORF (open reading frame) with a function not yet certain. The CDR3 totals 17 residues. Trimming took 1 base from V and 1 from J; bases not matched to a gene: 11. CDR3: CASSLIVVGRGSYEQYF. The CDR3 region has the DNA TGTGCCAGCAGCTTGATAGTGGTGGGCAGGGGGTCCTACGAGCAGTACTTC.

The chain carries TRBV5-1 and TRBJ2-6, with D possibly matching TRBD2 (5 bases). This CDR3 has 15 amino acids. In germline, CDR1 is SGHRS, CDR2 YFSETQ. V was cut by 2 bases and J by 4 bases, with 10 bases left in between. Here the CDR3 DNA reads TGCGCCAGCAGCTTCTCGGGATCAGGGGCCAACGTCCTGACTTTC. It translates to CASSFSGSGANVLTF.

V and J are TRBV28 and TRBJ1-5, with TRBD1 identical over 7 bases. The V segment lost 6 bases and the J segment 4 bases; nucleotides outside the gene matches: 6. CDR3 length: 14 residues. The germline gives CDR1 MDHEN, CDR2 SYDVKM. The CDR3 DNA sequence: TGTGCCAGCAGCCCCGGGACAGAAAATCAGCCCCAGCATTTT. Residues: CASSPGTENQPQHF. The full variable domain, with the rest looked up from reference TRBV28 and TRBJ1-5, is DVKVTQSSRYLVKRTGEKVFLECVQDMDHENMFWYRQDPGLGLRLIYFSYDVKMKEKGDIPEGYSVSREKKERFSLILESASTNQTSMYLCASSPGTENQPQHFGDGTRLSIL.